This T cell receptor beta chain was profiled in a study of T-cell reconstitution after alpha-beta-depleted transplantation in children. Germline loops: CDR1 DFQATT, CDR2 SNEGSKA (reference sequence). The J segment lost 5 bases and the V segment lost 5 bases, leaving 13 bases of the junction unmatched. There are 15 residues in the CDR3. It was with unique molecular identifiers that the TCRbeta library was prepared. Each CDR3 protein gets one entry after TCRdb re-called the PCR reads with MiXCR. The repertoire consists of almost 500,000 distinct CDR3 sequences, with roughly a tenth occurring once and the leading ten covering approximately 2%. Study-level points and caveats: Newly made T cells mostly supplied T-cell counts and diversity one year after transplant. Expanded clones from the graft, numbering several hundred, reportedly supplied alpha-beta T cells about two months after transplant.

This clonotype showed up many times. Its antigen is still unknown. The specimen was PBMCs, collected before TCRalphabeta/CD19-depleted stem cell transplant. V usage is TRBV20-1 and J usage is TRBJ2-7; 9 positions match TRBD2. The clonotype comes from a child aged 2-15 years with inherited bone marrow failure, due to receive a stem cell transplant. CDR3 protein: CSAPGGSSGSHEQYF. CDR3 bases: TGCAGTGCTCCGGGGGGGAGTAGCGGGAGCCACGAGCAGTACTTC.